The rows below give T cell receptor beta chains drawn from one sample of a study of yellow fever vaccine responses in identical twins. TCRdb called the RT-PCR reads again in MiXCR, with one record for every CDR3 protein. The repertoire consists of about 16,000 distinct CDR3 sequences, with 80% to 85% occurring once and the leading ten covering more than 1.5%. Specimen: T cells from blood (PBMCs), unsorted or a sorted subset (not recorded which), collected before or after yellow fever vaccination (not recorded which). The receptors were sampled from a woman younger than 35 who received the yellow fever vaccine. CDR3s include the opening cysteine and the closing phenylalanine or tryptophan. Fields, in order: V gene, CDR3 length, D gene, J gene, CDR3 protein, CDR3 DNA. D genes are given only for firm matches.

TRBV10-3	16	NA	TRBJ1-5	CAISESSGIGNQPQHF	TGTGCCATCAGTGAGTCGAGTGGAATTGGCAATCAGCCCCAGCATTTT
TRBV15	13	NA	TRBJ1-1	CATSRDGAPEAFF	TGTGCCACCAGCAGAGATGGGGCCCCTGAAGCTTTCTTT
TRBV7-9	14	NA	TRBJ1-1	CASSLGQGTVIAFF	TGTGCCAGCAGCTTAGGTCAGGGAACCGTGATAGCTTTCTTT
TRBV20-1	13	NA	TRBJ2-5	CSARERSRETQYF	TGCAGTGCTAGGGAGCGGAGCAGAGAGACCCAGTACTTC
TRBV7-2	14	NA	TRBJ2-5	CASSLAVLGETQYF	TGTGCCAGCAGCTTAGCGGTCCTAGGAGAGACCCAGTACTTC
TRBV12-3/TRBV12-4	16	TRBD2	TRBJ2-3	CASSLGTSAGTDTQYF	TGTGCCAGCAGTTTAGGGACTAGCGCAGGGACAGATACGCAGTATTTT
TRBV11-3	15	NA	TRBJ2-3	CASSLGGGATDTQYF	TGTGCCAGCAGCTTAGGGGGTGGGGCCACAGATACGCAGTATTTT
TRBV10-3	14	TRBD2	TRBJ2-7	CATASGTNTYEQYF	TGTGCCACTGCTTCCGGGACTAACACCTACGAGCAGTACTTC
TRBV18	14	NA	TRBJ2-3	CASSPPTSTDTQYF	TGTGCCAGCTCACCACCGACCAGCACAGATACGCAGTATTTT
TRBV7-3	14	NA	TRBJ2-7	CASSHGGQSYEQYF	TGTGCCAGCAGCCACGGGGGACAGAGTTACGAGCAGTACTTC
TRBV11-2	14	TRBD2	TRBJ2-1	CAESGTSPYNEQFF	TGTGCCGAGTCGGGGACTAGTCCCTACAATGAGCAGTTCTTC